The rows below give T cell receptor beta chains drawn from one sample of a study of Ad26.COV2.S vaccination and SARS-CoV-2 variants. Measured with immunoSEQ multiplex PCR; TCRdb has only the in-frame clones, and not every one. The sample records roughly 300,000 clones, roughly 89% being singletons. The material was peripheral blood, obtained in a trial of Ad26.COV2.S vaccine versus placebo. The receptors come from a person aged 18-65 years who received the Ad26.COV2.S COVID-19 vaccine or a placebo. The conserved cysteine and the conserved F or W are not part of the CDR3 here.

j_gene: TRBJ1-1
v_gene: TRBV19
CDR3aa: ASSIRWGGTEAF

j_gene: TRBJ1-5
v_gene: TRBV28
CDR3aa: ASSGRPRNQPQH

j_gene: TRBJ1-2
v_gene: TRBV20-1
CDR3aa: SASDVGGSYGYT

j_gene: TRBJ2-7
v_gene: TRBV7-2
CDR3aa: ASSLIGTYEQY

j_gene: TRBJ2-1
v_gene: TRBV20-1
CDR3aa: SASPRDDEQF

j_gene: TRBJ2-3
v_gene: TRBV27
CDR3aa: ASSWASSTDTQY

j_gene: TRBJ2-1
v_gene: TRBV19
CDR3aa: ASSPRSSGTYNEQF

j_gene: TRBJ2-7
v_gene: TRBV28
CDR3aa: ASSSRRGEQY

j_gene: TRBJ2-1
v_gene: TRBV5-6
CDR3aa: ASSLELNNEQF

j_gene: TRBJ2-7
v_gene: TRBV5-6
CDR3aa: ASSLFDNSYEQY

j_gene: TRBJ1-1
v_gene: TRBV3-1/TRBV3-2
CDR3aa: ASSQDATAREAF

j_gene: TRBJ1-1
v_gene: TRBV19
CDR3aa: ASSVVVNTEAF

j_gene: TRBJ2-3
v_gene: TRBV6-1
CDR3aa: ASSELAGGPDTQY

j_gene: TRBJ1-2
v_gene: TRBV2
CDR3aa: ASRARQGHYGYT

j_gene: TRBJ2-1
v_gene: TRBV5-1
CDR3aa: ASSLVPSGSSYNEQF

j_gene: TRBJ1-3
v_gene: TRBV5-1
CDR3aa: ASSLMGAATGNTIY

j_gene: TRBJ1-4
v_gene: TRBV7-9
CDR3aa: ASSLPGQGYEKLF